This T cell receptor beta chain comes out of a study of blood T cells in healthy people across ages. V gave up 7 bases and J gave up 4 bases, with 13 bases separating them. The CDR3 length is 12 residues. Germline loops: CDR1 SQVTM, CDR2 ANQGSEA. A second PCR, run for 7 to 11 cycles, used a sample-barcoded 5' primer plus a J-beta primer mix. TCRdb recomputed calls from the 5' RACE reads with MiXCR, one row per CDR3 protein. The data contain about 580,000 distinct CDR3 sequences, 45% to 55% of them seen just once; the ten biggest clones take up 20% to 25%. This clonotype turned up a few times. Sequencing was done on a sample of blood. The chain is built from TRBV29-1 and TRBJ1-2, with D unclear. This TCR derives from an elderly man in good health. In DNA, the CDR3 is TGCAGCGCCCGGGAGGGCCTCTATGGCTACACCTTC. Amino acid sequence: CSAREGLYGYTF.